The 10 T cell receptor beta chains below all came from one sample that was sequenced in a study of blood T cell repertoires in COVID-19 (dated by TCRdb to about 2020). Libraries were built with the immunoSEQ multiplex PCR assay. The immuneACCESS repertoire file appears here via TCRdb, limited to in-frame rearrangements. These files lack a portion of the clones; in checked studies, under half of the deficit traces to unresolved V genes, and the cause of the others is not known. The sample table holds about 170,000 clones, of which over 65% were seen once. The ten largest clones take up 3% of the sample. Material for sequencing was peripheral blood. The source is a woman over 75 with acute or convalescent COVID-19.

The rearrangement links TRBV3-1 (or the pseudogene TRBV3-2) to TRBJ2-2; weak D call: TRBD2 (5 bases). Per the germline V gene, CDR1 is LGHDT and CDR2 is YNNKEL (reference sequence). There are 19 residues in the CDR3. Trimming removed 0 bases from V and 5 bases from J, with 22 bases in between. The CDR3 is CASSQDGWIGGQTTGELFF. The CDR3 region has the DNA TGTGCCAGCAGCCAAGACGGCTGGATCGGCGGGCAGACGACCGGGGAGCTGTTTTTT.

The table lists this clone with a few counts. The genes are TRBV3-1 (or the pseudogene TRBV3-2) and TRBJ1-1; no definite D call. V lost 5 bases and J lost 4, with 17 bases in between. The CDR3 is 15 residues long. The germline V gene encodes CDR1 LGHDT and CDR2 YNNKEL (reference sequence). Here the CDR3 DNA reads TGTGCCAGCAGCTCTACGACGCTCCCGGGCACTGAAGCTTTCTTT. Protein sequence: CASSSTTLPGTEAFF.

The CDR3 spells CASSAWTDYNQPQHF. Written as DNA, the CDR3 is TGTGCCAGCAGCGCCTGGACGGACTACAATCAGCCCCAGCATTTT. The chain couples TRBV6-5 to TRBJ1-5; D gene uncertain. The CDR3 length is 15 residues. From germline, CDR1 is MNHEY and CDR2 SVGAGI. V gave up 6 bases and J gave up 3 bases, with 15 bases separating them.

This chain links TRBV7-9 with TRBJ2-4; D might be TRBD1 (6 bases). Germline V gives CDR1 SEHNR, CDR2 FQNEAQ (reference sequence). CDR3 length: 16 amino acids. V lost 7 bases and J lost 0, with 16 bases in between. The CDR3 DNA reads TGTGCCAGCACCAAAGGTGGGGGCCTAGCCAAAAACATTCAGTACTTC. It specifies CASTKGGGLAKNIQYF.

This chain links TRBV10-1 with TRBJ2-5, with 7 bases lining up with TRBD1. V lost 2 bases to trimming and J lost 3 bases; unmatched junction nucleotides: 0. CDR1 and CDR2 (germline): WNHNN, SYGVQD (reference sequence). The CDR3 extends over 13 amino acids. CDR3 sequence: CASSETGEETQYF. The CDR3 bases are TGCGCCAGCAGTGAGACAGGGGAAGAGACCCAGTACTTC.

The chain couples TRBV18 to TRBJ2-1; D is undetermined. Germline V gene lookup returns CDR1 KGHSH and CDR2 LQKENI. Between the trimmed V and J ends, which lost 1 base and 5 bases, there was a span of 9 bases. The CDR3 has 14 residues. CDR3 DNA: TGTGCCAGCTCACCACTCGTCGGTAACAATGAGCAGTTCTTC. It yields the protein CASSPLVGNNEQFF. Variable domain in full (rest from reference TRBV18 and TRBJ2-1): NAGVMQNPRHLVRRRGQEARLRCSPMKGHSHVYWYRQLPEEGLKFMVYLQKENIIDESGMPKERFSAEFPKEGPSILRIQQVVRGDSAAYFCASSPLVGNNEQFFGPGTRLTVL.

As DNA, the CDR3 is TGCGCCAGCAGCCAGCGGACAGGGGGCAATCAGCCCCAGCATTTT. This translates into CASSQRTGGNQPQHF. This chain links TRBV4-1 with TRBJ1-5; 9 bases agree with TRBD1. V lost 3 bases to trimming and J lost 2 bases; unmatched junction nucleotides: 2. The length of the CDR3 is 15 residues. Germline V lookup: CDR1 MGHRA, CDR2 YSYEKL.

V and J are TRBV3-1 (or the pseudogene TRBV3-2) and TRBJ2-1, with 11 bases lining up with TRBD2. V was clipped by 1 base and J by 0 bases; unmatched bases: 8. The CDR3 sequence is 19 residues long. Germline V gene data show CDR1 as LGHDT and CDR2 as YNNKEL (reference sequence). CDR3: CASSQATTSGVSSYNEQFF. The CDR3, as DNA: TGTGCCAGCAGCCAAGCCACGACTAGCGGGGTCAGCTCCTACAATGAGCAGTTCTTC.

The chain has TRBV7-2 and TRBJ2-1, with 13 bases matching TRBD2. CDR3 length: 17 residues. CDR1 and CDR2 from the germline V gene are SGHTA and FQGNSA. V lost 0 bases to trimming and J lost 5 bases; unmatched junction nucleotides: 4. CDR3 nucleotides: TGTGCCAGCAGCTTAGCACGGACTAGCGGGGGTAACAATGAGCAGTTCTTC. The encoded protein is CASSLARTSGGNNEQFF.

This clone was found once. The chain joins TRBV3-1 (or the pseudogene TRBV3-2) to TRBJ1-5, with 9 bases that match TRBD1. Trimming cost V 5 bases and J 8 bases; bases outside gene matches: 4. CDR1 is LGHDT and CDR2 is YNNKEL in the germline V gene (reference sequence). The CDR3 is 13 residues long. CDR3 sequence (DNA): TGTGCCAGCAGCGGGACAGGGAGAGAGCCCCAGCATTTT. This sequence encodes CASSGTGREPQHF.